These 18 T cell receptor beta chains came from one sample sequenced in a study of early T cells in non-severe SARS-CoV-2 infection. TCRdb ran MiXCR on the 5' RACE reads and lists one entry per CDR3 protein. This table has 25,000 to 35,000 distinct CDR3 sequences, 6% appearing once. This material consisted of whole blood, taken at baseline. The receptors stem from an adult who was a healthcare worker with PCR-confirmed SARS-CoV-2 infection or an uninfected control (not recorded which).

This chain links TRBV29-1 with TRBJ2-1, with unresolved D. V lost 1 base and J 4 bases, leaving 8 bases between the germline ends. The CDR3 contains 13 residues. CDR1 is SQVTM, CDR2 ANQGSEA, per germline. The CDR3 is CSVEGAGYNEQFF. The CDR3 DNA follows: TGCAGCGTTGAAGGGGCAGGTTACAATGAGCAGTTCTTC.

This clonotype was found many times. The genes are TRBV29-1 and TRBJ1-1, with 8 bases that match TRBD1. Germline CDR1 and CDR2: SQVTM and ANQGSEA. V was pared by 4 bases and J by 7 bases, with 5 bases of the junction left unmatched. The length of the CDR3 is 12 residues. The CDR3 DNA follows: TGCAGCGTTGCACAGGGGGACTTTGAAGCTTTCTTT. This sequence encodes CSVAQGDFEAFF. The full variable domain, in which reference TRBV29-1 and TRBJ1-1 provide the parts outside the CDR3, is SAVISQKPSRDICQRGTSLTIQCQVDSQVTMMFWYRQQPGQSLTLIATANQGSEATYESGFVIDKFPISRPNLTFSTLTVSNMSPEDSSIYLCSVAQGDFEAFFGQGTRLTVV.

V and J are TRBV24-1 and TRBJ2-1, with no clear D. Germline V gene lookup returns CDR1 KGHDR and CDR2 SFDVKD. Deletions cut 2 bases from V and 7 bases from J, with 11 bases between. This CDR3 is 14 amino acids long. DNA for the CDR3: TGTGCCACCAGTGATTATTCACTCCCTAATGAGCAGTTCTTC. Amino acids: CATSDYSLPNEQFF.

This clonotype was counted many times. This chain uses TRBV21-1 with TRBJ2-3; TRBD2 was called by the table and not checked on the DNA. TRBV21-1 is described as a pseudogene. The CDR3 extends over 16 amino acids. The CDR3 nucleotides read TGTGCCAGCAGCAAAGTCGAGCGGGAGAGGGCAGATACGCAGTATTTT. It is translated as CASSKVERERADTQYF.

This clonotype has a count of ten or more. The rearrangement uses TRBV5-1 and TRBJ2-7; TRBD2 aligns across 7 bases. The V gene end was trimmed by 0 bases and the J gene end by 1 base; junction bases not matched to a gene: 7. Germline CDR1 SGHRS, CDR2 YFSETQ. The CDR3 loop spans 16 amino acids. CDR3: CASSLERGGGSYEQYF. The CDR3 DNA is TGCGCCAGCAGCTTGGAGCGGGGAGGCGGGTCCTACGAGCAGTACTTC.

This clonotype was seen at least ten times. The J gene is TRBJ2-3, the V gene TRBV6-5, with 12 bases aligning to TRBD2. V dropped 4 bases and J dropped 6; count of bases not matched to a gene: 8. The CDR3 contains 16 residues. Germline CDR1 MNHEY, CDR2 SVGAGI. CDR3: CASSSGLAGPSDTQYF. The CDR3 DNA is TGTGCCAGCAGTTCGGGACTAGCGGGCCCCTCGGATACGCAGTATTTT.

This clonotype has at least ten counts. The V call is TRBV20-1, the J call TRBJ2-7; 7 bases fit TRBD1. Germline trimming cut 5 bases from V and 0 bases from J; bases unmatched to any gene: 10. The CDR3 sequence is 15 residues long. Germline V gives CDR1 DFQATT, CDR2 SNEGSKA (reference sequence). The CDR3, as DNA: TGCAGTGCTTCACCGGGACAGACCCTCTCCTACGAGCAGTACTTC. It codes for CSASPGQTLSYEQYF.

This clonotype was found many times. The V gene is TRBV19, the J gene TRBJ1-3; 8 bases line up with TRBD1. Germline V gives CDR1 LNHDA, CDR2 SQIVND (reference sequence). V trimming: 1 base; J trimming: 3 bases; junction bases outside the gene matches: 5. This CDR3 region has 16 residues. Here the CDR3 DNA reads TGTGCCAGTAGTATAGGGACAGGGAGAAATGGAAACACCATATATTTT. Amino acids: CASSIGTGRNGNTIYF.

This clonotype was seen repeatedly, ten times or more. The rearrangement links TRBV6-1 to TRBJ2-1; D is unclear. CDR1 and CDR2 from the germline V gene are MNHNS and SASEGT. V was clipped by 6 bases and J by 2 bases, with 20 bases between them. The CDR3 loop spans 17 amino acids. CDR3 in DNA: TGTGCCAGCAGCCCGACCATGGGCGGCTACACCTACAATGAGCAGTTCTTC. It yields the protein CASSPTMGGYTYNEQFF.

This clonotype was observed many times. The chain joins TRBV2 to TRBJ2-5, with 7 positions matching TRBD2. Germline loops: CDR1 SNHLY, CDR2 FYNNEI. V lost 6 bases to trimming and J lost 5 bases; unmatched junction nucleotides: 6. This CDR3 has 13 residues. The CDR3, as DNA: TGTGCCAGCAGCATCCAGGGAGGGGAGACCCAGTACTTC. It translates to CASSIQGGETQYF.

The V gene is TRBV29-1, the J gene TRBJ2-2; 12 nucleotides agree with TRBD1. J lost 4 bases, V lost 5 bases, and 8 bases had no gene match. The length of the CDR3 is 16 residues. Germline V gene data show CDR1 as SQVTM and CDR2 as ANQGSEA. CDR3 DNA: TGCAGCGTTTCCGGGACAGGGGGCTTAACCACCGGGGAGCTGTTTTTT. This encodes CSVSGTGGLTTGELFF.

This chain uses TRBV27 with TRBJ1-1, with a tentative D call TRBD1 (6 bases). The CDR3 covers 15 residues. The V end lost 0 bases, the J end lost 3 bases, and 11 bases lay between the germline ends. Germline CDR1 reads MNHEY; CDR2 reads SMNVEV (reference sequence). The CDR3 sequence: CASSLSLAGDTEAFF. The CDR3, as DNA: TGTGCCAGCAGTTTATCGTTAGCAGGGGACACTGAAGCTTTCTTT.

This clonotype was counted many times. The chain links TRBV11-2 to TRBJ1-3; the D gene is possibly TRBD1 (5 bases). The CDR3 runs 16 residues. Trimming removed 5 bases from V and 1 base from J, with 15 bases in between. Germline V CDR1 and CDR2: SGHAT, FQNNGV. The DNA of the CDR3 is TGTGCCAGCAGCCCGTCGCAGGGCCCATCTGGAAACACCATATATTTT. This encodes CASSPSQGPSGNTIYF.

This clonotype has a count of ten or more. A much larger clone is a single base away; this may be a read error. In this CDR3 the conserved last residue, phenylalanine or tryptophan, is missing, so a read error is likely. The CDR3 DNA reads TGCAGTGCCCCTACTGGCAGGGGAGTCACTGAAGCTTTCTGT. Its translation is CSAPTGRGVTEAFC. The chain joins TRBV20-1 to TRBJ1-1, with D possibly TRBD1 on 6 matching bases. Per the germline V gene, CDR1 is DFQATT and CDR2 is SNEGSKA (reference sequence). Trimming took 6 bases from V and 4 from J, leaving 18 bases between them. CDR3 length: 14 amino acids.

This clonotype appeared many times. The rearrangement joins TRBV4-3 to TRBJ1-6; 7 positions agree with TRBD1. This CDR3 comprises 15 residues. Germline lookup yields CDR1 LGHNA and CDR2 YSLEER. V gave up 2 bases and J gave up 5 bases; unmatched junction bases: 3. The CDR3 loop reads CASSQQTGHNSPLHF. As DNA, the CDR3 is TGCGCCAGCAGCCAACAGACAGGGCATAATTCACCCCTCCACTTT.

This clonotype was recorded at least ten times. The chain links TRBV19 to TRBJ2-1; D perhaps matches TRBD1 (5 bases). CDR1 and CDR2 (germline): LNHDA, SQIVND (reference sequence). The CDR3 has 11 residues. V dropped 11 bases and J dropped 5 bases, with 10 bases sitting between them. The CDR3 spells CASRGHNEQFF. CDR3 bases: TGTGCCTCAAGGGGCCACAATGAGCAGTTCTTC.

This clonotype was observed a few times. The chain uses TRBV25-1 and TRBJ1-3; perhaps TRBD1 as D (5 bases). The germline V gene encodes CDR1 MGHDK and CDR2 SYGVNS. V lost 1 base and J 3 bases, leaving 13 bases between the germline ends. The CDR3 has 16 amino acids. The CDR3 DNA is TGTGCCAGCAGTGAATTCATGGACGGGGGTGGAAACACCATATATTTT. It translates to CASSEFMDGGGNTIYF.

This clonotype was counted ten times or more. This chain links TRBV7-3 with TRBJ2-3; D possibly corresponds to TRBD2 (5 bases). The CDR3 loop spans 15 amino acids. Germline-derived CDR1 and CDR2 are SGHTA and FQGTGA. V was cut by 0 bases and J by 0 bases, with 7 bases left in between. The CDR3 nucleotides are TGTGCCAGCAGCTTAACTCGGGAAAGCACAGATACGCAGTATTTT. This sequence encodes CASSLTRESTDTQYF.